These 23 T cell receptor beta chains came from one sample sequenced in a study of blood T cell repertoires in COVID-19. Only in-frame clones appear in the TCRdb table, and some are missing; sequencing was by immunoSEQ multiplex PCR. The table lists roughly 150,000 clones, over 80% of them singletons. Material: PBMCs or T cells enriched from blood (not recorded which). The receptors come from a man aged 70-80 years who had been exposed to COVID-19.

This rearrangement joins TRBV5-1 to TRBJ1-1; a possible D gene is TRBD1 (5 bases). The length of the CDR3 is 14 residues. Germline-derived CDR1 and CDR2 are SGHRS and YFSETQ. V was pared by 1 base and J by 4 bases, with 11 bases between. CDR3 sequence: CASSLWGGGTEAFF. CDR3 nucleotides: TGCGCCAGCAGCTTGTGGGGCGGGGGCACTGAAGCTTTCTTT.

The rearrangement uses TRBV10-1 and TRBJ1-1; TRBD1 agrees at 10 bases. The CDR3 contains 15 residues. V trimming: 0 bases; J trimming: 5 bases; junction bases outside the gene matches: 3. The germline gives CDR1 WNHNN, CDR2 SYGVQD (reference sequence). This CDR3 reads CASSESWTGGTEAFF. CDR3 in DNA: TGCGCCAGCAGTGAGTCGTGGACAGGGGGGACTGAAGCTTTCTTT.

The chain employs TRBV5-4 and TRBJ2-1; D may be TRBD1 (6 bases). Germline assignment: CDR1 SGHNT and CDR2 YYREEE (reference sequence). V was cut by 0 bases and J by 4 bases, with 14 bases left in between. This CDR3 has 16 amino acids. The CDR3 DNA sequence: TGTGCCAGCAGCTTGGCTGGACAGACTCCTTACAATGAGCAGTTCTTC. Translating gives CASSLAGQTPYNEQFF.

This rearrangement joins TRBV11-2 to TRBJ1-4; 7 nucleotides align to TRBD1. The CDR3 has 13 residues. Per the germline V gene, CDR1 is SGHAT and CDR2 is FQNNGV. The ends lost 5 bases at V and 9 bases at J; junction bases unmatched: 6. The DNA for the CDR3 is TGTGCCAGCAGCCCGGACAGGCGCCAAAAACTGTTTTTT. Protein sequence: CASSPDRRQKLFF.

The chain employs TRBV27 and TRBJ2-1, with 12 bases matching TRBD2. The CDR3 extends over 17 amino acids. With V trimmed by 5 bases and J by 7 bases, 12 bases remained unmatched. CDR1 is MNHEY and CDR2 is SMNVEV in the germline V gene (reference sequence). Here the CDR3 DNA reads TGTGCCAGCAGTCCTAAGGGGTCGCTAGCGGGAGGGAATGAGCAGTTCTTC. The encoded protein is CASSPKGSLAGGNEQFF.

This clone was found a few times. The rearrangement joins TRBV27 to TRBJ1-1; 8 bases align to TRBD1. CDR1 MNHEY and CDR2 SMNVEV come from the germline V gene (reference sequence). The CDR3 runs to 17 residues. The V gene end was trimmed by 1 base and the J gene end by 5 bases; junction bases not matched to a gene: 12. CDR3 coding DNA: TGTGCCAGCAGTTTATATTCGGGAGGACAGGGTTTAACTGAAGCTTTCTTT. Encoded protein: CASSLYSGGQGLTEAFF.

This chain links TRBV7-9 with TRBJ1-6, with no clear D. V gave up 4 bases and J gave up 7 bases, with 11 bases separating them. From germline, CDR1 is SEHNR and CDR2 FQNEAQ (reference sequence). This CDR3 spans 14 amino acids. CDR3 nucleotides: TGTGCCAGCAGCTCTAACTATGGGAATTCACCCCTCCACTTT. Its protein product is CASSSNYGNSPLHF.

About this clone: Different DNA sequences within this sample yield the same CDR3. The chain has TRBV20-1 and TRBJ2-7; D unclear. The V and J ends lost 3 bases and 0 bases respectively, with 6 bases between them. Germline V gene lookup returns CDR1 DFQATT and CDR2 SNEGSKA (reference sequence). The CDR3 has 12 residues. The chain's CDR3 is CSASPSSYEQYF. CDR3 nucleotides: TGCAGTGCTAGTCCTAGCTCCTACGAGCAGTACTTC.

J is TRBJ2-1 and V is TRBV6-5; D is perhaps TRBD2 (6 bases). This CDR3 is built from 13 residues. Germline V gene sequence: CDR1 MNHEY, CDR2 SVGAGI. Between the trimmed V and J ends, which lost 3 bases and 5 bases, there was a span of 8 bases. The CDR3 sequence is CASSYLADNEQFF. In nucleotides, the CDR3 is TGTGCCAGCAGTTATTTAGCGGACAATGAGCAGTTCTTC.

CDR3 bases: TGTGCCAGCAGCTTAGCGGCAGGGGTAGTTATGACCGGGGAGCTGTTTTTT. It is translated as CASSLAAGVVMTGELFF. This chain joins TRBV7-2 and TRBJ2-2; D may be TRBD1 (6 bases). The V gene's germline CDR1 is SGHTA and CDR2 FQGNSA. The ends were cut back, 0 bases at V and 5 bases at J, with 16 bases in the middle. The CDR3 totals 17 residues.

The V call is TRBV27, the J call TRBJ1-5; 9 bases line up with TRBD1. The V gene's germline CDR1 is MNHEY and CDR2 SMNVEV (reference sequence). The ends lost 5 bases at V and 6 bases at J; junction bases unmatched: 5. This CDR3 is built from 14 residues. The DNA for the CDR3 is TGTGCCAGCAGTCCACAGGGGGCGTCTCAGCCCCAGCATTTT. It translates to CASSPQGASQPQHF.

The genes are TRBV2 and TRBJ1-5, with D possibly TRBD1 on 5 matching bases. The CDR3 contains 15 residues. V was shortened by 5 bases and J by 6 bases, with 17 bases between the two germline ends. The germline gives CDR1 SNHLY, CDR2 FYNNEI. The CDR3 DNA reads TGTGCCAGCAGTACATCGGAGGGACGGGGTCAGCCCCAGCATTTT. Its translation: CASSTSEGRGQPQHF.

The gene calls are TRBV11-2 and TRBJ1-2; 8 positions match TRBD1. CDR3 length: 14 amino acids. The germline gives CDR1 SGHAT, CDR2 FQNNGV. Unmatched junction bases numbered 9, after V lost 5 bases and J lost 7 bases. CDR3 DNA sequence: TGTGCCAGCAGCAGCCGACAGGGGTCAGGTGGCTACACCTTC. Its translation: CASSSRQGSGGYTF.

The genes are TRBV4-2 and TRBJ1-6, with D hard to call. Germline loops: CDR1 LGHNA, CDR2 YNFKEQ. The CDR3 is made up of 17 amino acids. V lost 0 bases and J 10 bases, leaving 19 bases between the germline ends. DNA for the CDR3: TGTGCCAGCAGCCAAGATGCGGGAGGCCCGACCGGATCACCCCTCCACTTT. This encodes CASSQDAGGPTGSPLHF.

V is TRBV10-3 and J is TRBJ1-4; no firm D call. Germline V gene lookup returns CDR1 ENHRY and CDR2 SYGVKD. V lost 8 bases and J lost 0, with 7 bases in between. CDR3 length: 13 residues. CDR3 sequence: CAIGRATNEKLFF. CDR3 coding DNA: TGTGCCATCGGGCGGGCAACTAATGAAAAACTGTTTTTT.

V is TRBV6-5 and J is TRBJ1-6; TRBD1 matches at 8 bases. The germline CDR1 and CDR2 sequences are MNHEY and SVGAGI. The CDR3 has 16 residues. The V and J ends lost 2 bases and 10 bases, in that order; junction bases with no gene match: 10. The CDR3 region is CASSYGQGGGGSPLHF. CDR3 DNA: TGTGCCAGCAGTTACGGACAGGGAGGGGGAGGGTCACCCCTCCACTTT.

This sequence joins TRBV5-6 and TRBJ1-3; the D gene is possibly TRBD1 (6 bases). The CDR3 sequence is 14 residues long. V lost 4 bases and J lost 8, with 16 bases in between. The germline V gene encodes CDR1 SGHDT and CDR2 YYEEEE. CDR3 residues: CASSPTGTGDTIYF. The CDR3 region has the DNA TGTGCCAGCAGCCCGACAGGCACCGGGGACACCATATATTTT.

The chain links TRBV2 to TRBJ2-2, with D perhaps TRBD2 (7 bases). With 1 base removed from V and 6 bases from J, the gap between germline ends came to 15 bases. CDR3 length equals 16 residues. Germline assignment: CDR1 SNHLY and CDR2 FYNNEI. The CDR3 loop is CASSEGTRGGAGELFF. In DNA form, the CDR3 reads TGTGCCAGCAGTGAAGGAACCAGGGGAGGGGCCGGGGAGCTGTTTTTT.

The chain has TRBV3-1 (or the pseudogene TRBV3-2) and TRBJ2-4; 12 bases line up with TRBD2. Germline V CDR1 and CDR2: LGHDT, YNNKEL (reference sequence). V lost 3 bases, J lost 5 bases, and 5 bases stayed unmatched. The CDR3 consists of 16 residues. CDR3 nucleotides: TGTGCCAGCAGCCAGGAGAGACTAGCGGGGGAAAACATTCAGTACTTC. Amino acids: CASSQERLAGENIQYF.

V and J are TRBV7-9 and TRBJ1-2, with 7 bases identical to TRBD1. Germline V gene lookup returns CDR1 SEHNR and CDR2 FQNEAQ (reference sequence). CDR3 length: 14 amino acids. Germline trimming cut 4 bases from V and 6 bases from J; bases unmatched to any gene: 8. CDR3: CASSSPGQRNGYTF. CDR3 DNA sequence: TGTGCCAGCAGCTCTCCGGGACAGAGGAATGGCTACACCTTC.

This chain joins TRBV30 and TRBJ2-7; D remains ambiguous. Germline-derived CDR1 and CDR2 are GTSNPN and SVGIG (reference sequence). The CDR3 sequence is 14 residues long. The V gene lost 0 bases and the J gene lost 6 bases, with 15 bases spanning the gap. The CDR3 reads CAWSVTPLSPEQYF. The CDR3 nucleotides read TGTGCCTGGAGTGTAACCCCGCTATCCCCCGAGCAGTACTTC.

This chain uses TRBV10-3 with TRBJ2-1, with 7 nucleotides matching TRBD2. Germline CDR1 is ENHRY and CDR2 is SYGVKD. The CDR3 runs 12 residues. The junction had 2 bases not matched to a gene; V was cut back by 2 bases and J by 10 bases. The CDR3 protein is CAISETSEEQFF. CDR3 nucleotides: TGTGCCATCAGTGAGACTAGCGAGGAGCAGTTCTTC.

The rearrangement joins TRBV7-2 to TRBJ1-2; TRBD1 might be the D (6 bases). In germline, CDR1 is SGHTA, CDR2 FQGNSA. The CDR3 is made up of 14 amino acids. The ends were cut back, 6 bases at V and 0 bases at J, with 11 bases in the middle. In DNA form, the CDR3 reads TGTGCCAGCAGAACAGGGTCGGCTAACTATGGCTACACCTTC. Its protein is CASRTGSANYGYTF.